This record covers a single TCR beta chain. Assay used: immunoSEQ multiplex PCR; TCRdb lists only in-frame clones, some missing. The sample includes 240,000 or so clones, more than 85% of them seen just once. The data were obtained in a study of blood T cell repertoires in COVID-19. Germline CDR1 LGHNA, CDR2 YNFKEQ. CDR3 length equals 13 residues. Trimming pared 5 bases from V and 1 base from J, leaving 8 bases between. The chain has TRBV4-2 and TRBJ2-5, with a tentative D call TRBD1 (5 bases). Source material: PBMCs or T cells enriched from blood (not recorded which). The TCR originated in a man aged 40-55 years who had recovered from COVID-19. CDR3 loop: CASSRGTQETQYF. DNA for the CDR3: TGTGCCAGCAGCAGGGGTACCCAAGAGACCCAGTACTTC.